The following is a TCR beta chain sequence with its context. As yet, its antigen is unknown. The sample is drawn from a study of response to subunit inactivated influenza vaccine. One entry per CDR3 protein results from TCRdb running MiXCR on the RT-PCR reads. The table has 550,000 to 800,000 distinct CDR3 sequences, 15% to 18% seen once. V was pared by 4 bases and J by 6 bases, with 13 bases between. CDR3 length: 14 residues. Per germline, CDR1 LGHDT and CDR2 YNNKEL (reference sequence). Study-level findings and limits: That few new T cells are recruited by each seasonal influenza vaccination was the authors' suggestion.

The source is a man aged 50 to 60 who received an inactivated influenza vaccine. This chain joins TRBV3-1 and TRBJ2-1; a weak D match, TRBD2 (5 bases). Sequencing was performed on PBMCs from blood, taken roughly 12 days after vaccination. The CDR3, as DNA: TGTGCCAGCAGCCCTTTCGGCGAGGGCAATGAGCAGTTCTTC. This translates into CASSPFGEGNEQFF.